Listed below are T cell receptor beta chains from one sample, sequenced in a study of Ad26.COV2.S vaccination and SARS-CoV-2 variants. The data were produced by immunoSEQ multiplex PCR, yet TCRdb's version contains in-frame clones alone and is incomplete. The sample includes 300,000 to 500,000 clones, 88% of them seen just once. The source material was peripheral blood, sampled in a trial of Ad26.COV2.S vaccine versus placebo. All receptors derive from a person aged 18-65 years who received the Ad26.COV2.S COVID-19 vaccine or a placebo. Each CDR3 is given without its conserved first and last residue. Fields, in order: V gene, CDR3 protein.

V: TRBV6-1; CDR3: ASSDPRIRGEQY
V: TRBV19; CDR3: ASSIRAGNTYNEQF
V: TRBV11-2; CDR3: ASSPRDRGYEQY
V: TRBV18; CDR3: ASSPSVNGYT
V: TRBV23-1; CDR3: ASIKYRTANYGYT
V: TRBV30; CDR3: ACKTGTHSYEQY
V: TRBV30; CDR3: AWSVSGGGLRELF
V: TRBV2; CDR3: ASRQWGTGGQSNYGYT
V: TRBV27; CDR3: ASTDASTGGAYNSPLH
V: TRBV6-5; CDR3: ASSYPPGQGTNEQF
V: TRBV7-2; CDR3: ASSSTRGAYQETQY
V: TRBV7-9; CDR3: ASSSHAGTEDEAF
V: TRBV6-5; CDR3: ASSYSTGDGYT
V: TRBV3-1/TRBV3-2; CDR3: ASSQESRDNYGYT
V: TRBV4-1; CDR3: ASSQVADTQY
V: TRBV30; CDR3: AWGPSPSGSPYEQY
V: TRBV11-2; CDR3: ASSLLGTNYGYT
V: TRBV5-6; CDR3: ASNPNRDNHYEQY
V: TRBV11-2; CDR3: ASSMDGYEQY
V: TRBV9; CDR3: ASSERDNYGYT
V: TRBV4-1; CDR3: ASSQVVPAAQH
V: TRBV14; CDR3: ASSPETDGENTEAF
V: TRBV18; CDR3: ASSLTGAGGNEQF
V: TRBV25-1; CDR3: ASSPNWVGSEEKLF
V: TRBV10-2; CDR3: ASSESSTGHSNQPQH
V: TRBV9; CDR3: ASSADGTMNTEAF
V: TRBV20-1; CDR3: SASFRAYNQPQH
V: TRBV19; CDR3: ASSSKTRGEAF